Below are 31 T cell receptor beta chains sequenced from a single sample in a study of blood T cell repertoires in COVID-19. This table comes from immunoSEQ multiplex PCR, and its TCRdb copy is limited to in-frame clones, with some not included. The sample contains about 63,000 clones, around three quarters of which appear only once. The sequencing sample was made of peripheral blood. Receptors originate from a human donor in a cohort sampled during active COVID-19.

The rearrangement links TRBV29-1 to TRBJ1-1; D unresolved. The CDR3 runs 12 residues. CDR1 and CDR2 from the germline V gene are SQVTM and ANQGSEA. V lost 4 bases and J lost 1, with 7 bases in between. CDR3 sequence: CSVGGGNTEAFF. CDR3 DNA sequence: TGCAGCGTTGGGGGAGGGAACACTGAAGCTTTCTTT.

The chain joins TRBV6-5 to TRBJ2-7; D is undetermined. CDR3 length: 14 amino acids. V dropped 6 bases and J dropped 2 bases, with 14 bases sitting between them. Germline loops: CDR1 MNHEY, CDR2 SVGAGI. CDR3 amino acids: CASSPPTPPYEQYF. The CDR3 DNA is TGTGCCAGCAGCCCCCCGACTCCTCCCTACGAGCAGTACTTC.

This chain connects TRBV11-3 to TRBJ2-7; 11 bases agree with TRBD2. Germline-derived CDR1 and CDR2 are SGHNT and YENEEA. CDR3 length: 20 amino acids. V trimming: 4 bases; J trimming: 3 bases; junction bases outside the gene matches: 20. The CDR3 DNA follows: TGTGCCAGCAGCTCAAGGACGGCAACTCCGGGACTAGCGGTATTCTACGAGCAGTACTTC. It translates to CASSSRTATPGLAVFYEQYF. Looking up the rest from reference TRBV11-3 and TRBJ2-7 gives the full variable domain: EAGVVQSPRYKIIEKKQPVAFWCNPISGHNTLYWYLQNLGQGPELLIRYENEEAVDDSQLPKDRFSAERLKGVDSTLKIQPAELGDSAVYLCASSSRTATPGLAVFYEQYFGPGTRLTVT.

This clone occurred once. The genes are TRBV3-1 (or the pseudogene TRBV3-2) and TRBJ2-7; TRBD2 is a possible D gene (5 bases). V was shortened by 4 bases and J by 3 bases, with 10 bases between the two germline ends. From germline, CDR1 is LGHDT and CDR2 YNNKEL (reference sequence). The CDR3 runs 13 residues. CDR3: CASSRGLNYEQYF. The CDR3 region has the DNA TGTGCCAGCAGCCGAGGACTGAACTACGAGCAGTACTTC.

The chain is built from TRBV7-2 and TRBJ2-7; TRBD2 matches at 9 bases. Germline V gene lookup returns CDR1 SGHTA and CDR2 FQGNSA. The CDR3 totals 19 residues. Trimming at V came to 1 base and at J to 0 bases, leaving 13 bases not matched to a gene. The CDR3 sequence is CASSLGTGPSGESSYEQYF. In DNA form, the CDR3 reads TGTGCCAGCAGCTTAGGGACAGGACCTAGCGGGGAAAGCTCCTACGAGCAGTACTTC.

The chain recombines TRBV3-1 (or the pseudogene TRBV3-2) with TRBJ2-2; D is possibly TRBD2 (6 bases). V lost 0 bases and J lost 7, with 9 bases in between. The CDR3 consists of 14 residues. In germline, CDR1 is LGHDT, CDR2 YNNKEL (reference sequence). The CDR3 bases are TGTGCCAGCAGCCAAGAGACCGGGGGCGGGGAGCTGTTTTTT. This sequence encodes CASSQETGGGELFF.

The V and J genes are TRBV7-2 and TRBJ1-2, with a weak D call TRBD1 (5 bases). The CDR3 sequence is 17 residues long. Germline V gene sequence: CDR1 SGHTA, CDR2 FQGNSA. The ends were cut back, 5 bases at V and 1 base at J, with 20 bases in the middle. CDR3 nucleotide sequence: TGTGCCAGCAGCCCGGGGACGGGCCGGGGGTTTAACTATGGCTACACCTTC. It codes for CASSPGTGRGFNYGYTF. Based on the CDR3 plus reference TRBV7-2 and TRBJ1-2, the full variable domain is GAGVSQSPSNKVTEKGKDVELRCDPISGHTALYWYRQSLGQGLEFLIYFQGNSAPDKSGLPSDRFSAERTGGSVSTLTIQRTQQEDSAVYLCASSPGTGRGFNYGYTFGSGTRLTVV.

This clone occurred a few times. The genes are TRBV6-6 and TRBJ1-4; the match to TRBD1 covers 8 bases. The CDR3 is 13 amino acids. Germline loops: CDR1 MNHNY, CDR2 SVGAGI (reference sequence). The V gene end was trimmed by 6 bases and the J gene end by 8 bases; junction bases not matched to a gene: 5. CDR3 nucleotides: TGTGCCAGCAGACCCAGGGGGCGCGAAAAACTGTTTTTT. Residues: CASRPRGREKLFF.

This clone was seen more than once but under ten times. For the CDR3, the DNA is TGTGCCAGCAGCCTAGGGGAGCTGTTTTTT. Protein product: CASSLGELFF. This sequence joins TRBV5-8 and TRBJ2-2; unclear D gene. Trimming shortened V by 4 bases and J by 8 bases, and 3 bases separated the two germline ends. This CDR3 comprises 10 residues. Germline V gene data show CDR1 as SGHTS and CDR2 as YDEGEE. Full variable domain (remainder filled in from reference TRBV5-8 and TRBJ2-2): EAGVTQSPTHLIKTRGQQATLRCSPISGHTSVYWYQQALGLGLQFLLWYDEGEERNRGNFPPRFSGRQFPNYSSELNVNALELEDSALYLCASSLGELFFGEGSRLTVL.

The V gene is TRBV4-2, the J gene TRBJ2-5; D unresolved. The CDR3 extends over 14 amino acids. Germline V gene sequence: CDR1 LGHNA, CDR2 YNFKEQ. V was shortened by 0 bases and J by 5 bases, with 10 bases between the two germline ends. The CDR3 bases are TGTGCCAGCAGCCAAGAAGGAGCGTATGAGACCCAGTACTTC. Protein product: CASSQEGAYETQYF.

The rearrangement links TRBV28 to TRBJ1-1; TRBD1 matches at 11 bases. This CDR3 spans 13 amino acids. Per the germline V gene, CDR1 is MDHEN and CDR2 is SYDVKM. The junction had 6 bases not matched to a gene; V was cut back by 9 bases and J by 6 bases. CDR3: CASRTGGSPEAFF. In DNA, the CDR3 is TGTGCCAGTAGGACAGGGGGCTCCCCTGAAGCTTTCTTT.

This sequence joins TRBV5-6 and TRBJ1-1; 7 nucleotides line up with TRBD1. With V trimmed by 1 base and J by 7 bases, 7 bases remained unmatched. CDR3 length: 14 amino acids. The germline CDR1 and CDR2 sequences are SGHDT and YYEEEE. For the CDR3, the DNA is TGTGCCAGCAGCTTGAGAGGGGGCTTCGGTGAAGCTTTCTTT. Amino acids: CASSLRGGFGEAFF.

The gene calls are TRBV30 and TRBJ1-2; D unclear. Germline lookup yields CDR1 GTSNPN and CDR2 SVGIG (reference sequence). CDR3 size: 13 residues. With 1 base removed from V and 4 bases from J, the gap between germline ends came to 10 bases. The CDR3 here is CAWSAGSVYGYTF. CDR3 nucleotides: TGTGCCTGGAGTGCCGGCAGCGTCTATGGCTACACCTTC. Variable domain in full (rest from reference TRBV30 and TRBJ1-2): SQTIHQWPATLVQPVGSPLSLECTVEGTSNPNLYWYRQAAGRGLQLLFYSVGIGQISSEVPQNLSASRPQDRQFILSSKKLLLSDSGFYLCAWSAGSVYGYTFGSGTRLTVV.

The rearrangement uses TRBV12-3 or TRBV12-4 and TRBJ1-2; D uncertain. Deletions cut 3 bases from V and 8 bases from J, with 13 bases between. This CDR3 spans 13 amino acids. The CDR3 coding sequence is TGTGCCAGCAGTTTGGGAGGGCCAGACGGCTACACCTTC. This encodes CASSLGGPDGYTF.

This rearrangement joins TRBV4-1 to TRBJ2-2, with 13 bases aligning to TRBD2. The V segment lost 4 bases and the J segment 3 bases; nucleotides outside the gene matches: 5. The CDR3 is 17 amino acids. CDR1 and CDR2 (germline): MGHRA, YSYEKL. CDR3 protein: CASSRGLAGEDTGELFF. CDR3 DNA: TGCGCCAGCAGCCGAGGACTAGCGGGAGAAGACACCGGGGAGCTGTTTTTT.

In this sample, this clone turned up once. The V gene is TRBV2, the J gene TRBJ2-1; TRBD2 matches 8 bases. This CDR3 contains 12 residues. Germline CDR1 is SNHLY and CDR2 is FYNNEI. The junction had 7 bases not matched to a gene; V was cut back by 8 bases and J by 10 bases. CDR3 residues: CASLVAGSEQFF. In DNA form, the CDR3 reads TGTGCCAGCTTGGTAGCGGGATCCGAGCAGTTCTTC.

This chain joins TRBV13 and TRBJ2-3; D gene ambiguous. The V end lost 0 bases, the J end lost 0 bases, and 10 bases lay between the germline ends. In germline, CDR1 is PRHDT, CDR2 FYEKMQ (reference sequence). The CDR3 has 16 amino acids. The CDR3 loop reads CASSLGKWQSTDTQYF. Here the CDR3 DNA reads TGTGCCAGCAGCTTAGGCAAGTGGCAAAGCACAGATACGCAGTATTTT.

J is TRBJ2-2 and V is TRBV7-3; D ambiguous. Trimming stripped 1 base from V and 5 bases from J, with 8 bases between. CDR1 SGHTA and CDR2 FQGTGA come from the germline V gene. The CDR3 is 14 amino acids. The CDR3 loop is CASSLSLLTGELFF. CDR3 in DNA: TGTGCCAGCAGCTTAAGTCTACTTACCGGGGAGCTGTTTTTT.

This clone was seen just once. This chain uses TRBV19 with TRBJ1-3; perhaps TRBD1 as D (6 bases). The CDR3 covers 16 residues. Germline loops: CDR1 LNHDA, CDR2 SQIVND (reference sequence). The ends were cut back, 0 bases at V and 5 bases at J, with 14 bases in the middle. CDR3 in DNA: TGTGCCAGTAGTATAGAGGGGCCGGGGGGCCGAAACACCATATATTTT. Protein: CASSIEGPGGRNTIYF.

This chain joins TRBV5-1 and TRBJ2-1, with 7 bases identical to TRBD2. From germline, CDR1 is SGHRS and CDR2 YFSETQ. CDR3 length: 14 residues. V was clipped by 3 bases and J by 4 bases; unmatched bases: 4. CDR3 loop: CASSSRAGYNEQFF. CDR3 coding DNA: TGCGCCAGCAGCTCCAGAGCGGGGTACAATGAGCAGTTCTTC.

This chain uses TRBV5-8 with TRBJ2-7, with D possibly being TRBD1 (5 bases). This CDR3 contains 13 residues. V was shortened by 7 bases and J by 0 bases, with 11 bases between the two germline ends. The germline V gene encodes CDR1 SGHTS and CDR2 YDEGEE. CDR3 sequence: CASGYRYSYEQYF. CDR3 sequence (DNA): TGTGCCAGCGGCTACAGGTACTCCTACGAGCAGTACTTC.

This clone has only one observation. The V gene is TRBV27, the J gene TRBJ2-3; D is perhaps TRBD1 (8 bases). The germline V gene has CDR1 MNHEY and CDR2 SMNVEV (reference sequence). With 8 bases removed from V and 4 bases from J, the gap between germline ends came to 16 bases. This CDR3 is 14 amino acids long. Here the CDR3 DNA reads TGTGCCAGCCATAGACAGGGGAGGGCAGATACGCAGTATTTT. This encodes CASHRQGRADTQYF.

A few counts support this clone. In the same sample, other DNA sequences code for this CDR3. This chain links TRBV10-3 with TRBJ2-1; D perhaps matches TRBD1 (6 bases). From germline, CDR1 is ENHRY and CDR2 SYGVKD. V was shortened by 4 bases and J by 4 bases, with 11 bases between the two germline ends. The CDR3 contains 14 residues. Written as DNA, the CDR3 is TGTGCCATCAGTGCGGTGGACAGTTACAATGAGCAGTTCTTC. Amino acid sequence: CAISAVDSYNEQFF.

The sample holds one count of this clone. The V call is TRBV3-1 (or the pseudogene TRBV3-2), the J call TRBJ2-7; no definite D call. Germline V gene lookup returns CDR1 LGHDT and CDR2 YNNKEL (reference sequence). This CDR3 comprises 12 residues. Trimming removed 8 bases at V and 4 bases at J, with 12 bases between. CDR3 sequence reads: CASGDAGYEQYF. Here the CDR3 DNA reads TGTGCCAGCGGAGACGCCGGGTACGAGCAGTACTTC.

The chain has TRBV20-1 and TRBJ2-1; D unresolved. The CDR3 spans 13 residues. Germline values: CDR1 DFQATT, CDR2 SNEGSKA (reference sequence). The V gene lost 3 bases and the J gene lost 3 bases, with 9 bases spanning the gap. The CDR3 spells CSASVRNYNEQFF. The CDR3 nucleotides are TGCAGTGCTAGTGTGCGGAACTACAATGAGCAGTTCTTC.

The rearrangement uses TRBV5-1 and TRBJ2-1; tentative D call: TRBD2 (5 bases). V dropped 0 bases and J dropped 7 bases, with 17 bases sitting between them. Per the germline V gene, CDR1 is SGHRS and CDR2 is YFSETQ. The length of the CDR3 is 16 residues. In nucleotides, the CDR3 is TGCGCCAGCAGCTTGGGGGAGACGATTAGTGGGAATGAGCAGTTCTTC. It codes for CASSLGETISGNEQFF.

The V and J genes are TRBV28 and TRBJ2-1; TRBD1 aligns across 8 bases. The CDR3 is 16 amino acids. Germline lookup yields CDR1 MDHEN and CDR2 SYDVKM. With 5 bases clipped from V and 6 bases from J, the junction kept 12 bases outside the gene matches. The CDR3 reads CASSAAGTGILNEQFF. The CDR3 nucleotides are TGTGCCAGCAGTGCAGCCGGGACAGGAATCCTCAATGAGCAGTTCTTC. The entire variable domain, with the rest obtained from reference TRBV28 and TRBJ2-1, is as follows: DVKVTQSSRYLVKRTGEKVFLECVQDMDHENMFWYRQDPGLGLRLIYFSYDVKMKEKGDIPEGYSVSREKKERFSLILESASTNQTSMYLCASSAAGTGILNEQFFGPGTRLTVL.

The chain has TRBV24-1 and TRBJ2-7, with 7 positions matching TRBD1. Germline CDR1 and CDR2: KGHDR and SFDVKD. The CDR3 length is 13 residues. V lost 4 bases and J lost 3; bases outside the gene matches: 2. The CDR3 loop reads CATSDWDSYEQYF. CDR3 coding DNA: TGTGCCACCAGTGACTGGGACAGCTACGAGCAGTACTTC.

The genes are TRBV29-1 and TRBJ2-1, with TRBD2 as a possible D gene (7 bases). The CDR3 is 16 residues long. V was trimmed by 0 bases and J by 6 bases, leaving 18 bases between them. Germline V gene lookup returns CDR1 SQVTM and CDR2 ANQGSEA. CDR3 nucleotides: TGCAGCGTTGAAGATGGAGGGGGGGCCAGCCCCAATGAGCAGTTCTTC. Amino acid sequence: CSVEDGGGASPNEQFF.

The chain employs TRBV5-8 and TRBJ2-7, with 7 bases identical to TRBD2. There are 15 residues in the CDR3. Germline trimming cut 2 bases from V and 7 bases from J; bases unmatched to any gene: 12. Per the germline V gene, CDR1 is SGHTS and CDR2 is YDEGEE. CDR3 protein: CASSFSREGPGEQYF. CDR3 nucleotides: TGTGCCAGCAGCTTCTCGAGGGAGGGACCGGGGGAGCAGTACTTC.

This clone was recorded a few times. The V and J genes are TRBV4-1 and TRBJ2-1; 7 nucleotides match TRBD2. Germline lookup yields CDR1 MGHRA and CDR2 YSYEKL. This CDR3 contains 17 residues. V lost 2 bases to trimming and J lost 7 bases; unmatched junction nucleotides: 14. CDR3 sequence: CASSQRWRGRPRNEQFF. DNA for the CDR3: TGCGCCAGCAGCCAACGTTGGCGCGGGAGACCGAGAAATGAGCAGTTCTTC.